A single sample gave rise to the 22 T cell receptor beta chains below, sequenced in a study of T cells after yellow fever vaccination. One entry per CDR3 protein, called by TCRdb with MiXCR from the 5' RACE reads. Among approximately 550,000 distinct CDR3 sequences listed, about 13% were seen once. The sequenced sample was PBMCs, obtained on the day of the yellow fever booster vaccination. The receptors were sampled from a man aged 25 to 45 who received the YFV17D yellow fever vaccine.

The sample holds many counts of this clonotype. This chain links TRBV5-1 with TRBJ2-1; 11 bases match TRBD2. Losses at the gene ends were 4 bases for V and 10 bases for J; bases not matched to a gene: 7. CDR1 and CDR2 from the germline V gene are SGHRS and YFSETQ. The CDR3 spans 14 residues. The CDR3 spells CASSPGASGREQFF. In DNA, the CDR3 is TGCGCCAGCAGCCCCGGGGCTAGCGGGAGGGAGCAGTTCTTC.

This clonotype has only one observation. J is TRBJ2-7 and V is TRBV27; 10 bases map to TRBD1. The J segment lost 2 bases and the V segment lost 3 bases, leaving 4 bases of the junction unmatched. This CDR3 is built from 15 residues. In germline, CDR1 is MNHEY, CDR2 SMNVEV (reference sequence). The CDR3 nucleotides read TGTGCCAGCAGTTTGGGACAGGGGAGCCCCTACGAGCAGTACTTC. Protein product: CASSLGQGSPYEQYF.

The rearrangement joins TRBV4-3 to TRBJ1-2; no reliable D call. This CDR3 has 12 amino acids. Trimming cost V 4 bases and J 8 bases, with 11 bases left between them. Germline CDR1 reads LGHNA; CDR2 reads YSLEER. The chain's CDR3 is CASSPTGGGYTF. The CDR3 DNA follows: TGCGCCAGCAGCCCGACGGGAGGAGGCTACACCTTC.

About this clonotype itself: The junction shows a germline mismatch at one end, possibly a read error. The chain employs TRBV7-9 and TRBJ2-6; no reliable D call. CDR3 length: 16 amino acids. Per germline, CDR1 SEHNR and CDR2 FQNEAQ (reference sequence). The CDR3 nucleotides read TGTGCCAGCAGACCACCAATTTTGTCTGAGGCCAACGTCCTGACTTTC. Its protein is CASRPPILSEANVLTF.

This clonotype was observed once. This chain joins TRBV6-2 or TRBV6-3 and TRBJ2-1; no firm D call. The CDR3 loop spans 12 amino acids. V was trimmed by 2 bases and J by 10 bases, leaving 9 bases between them. Germline CDR1 and CDR2: MNHEY and SVGEGT. The CDR3 sequence is CASSYPPAEQFF. Written as DNA, the CDR3 is TGTGCCAGCAGTTACCCCCCTGCCGAGCAGTTCTTC.

This clonotype has more than one count but fewer than ten. The chain recombines TRBV23-1 with TRBJ2-2; no reliable D call. TRBV23-1 is annotated as an ORF whose role is uncertain. V gave up 3 bases and J gave up 7 bases, with 9 bases separating them. CDR3 length: 13 residues. CDR3 residues: CASSQPSHGELFF. CDR3 nucleotides: TGCGCCAGCAGTCAGCCCTCCCACGGGGAGCTGTTTTTT.

This clonotype was counted only a few times. This chain uses TRBV6-2 or TRBV6-3 with TRBJ2-1, with 7 bases identical to TRBD1. The CDR3 loop spans 12 amino acids. V was clipped by 8 bases and J by 4 bases; unmatched bases: 2. Germline V lookup: CDR1 MNHEY, CDR2 SVGEGT. This CDR3 is CASGTAYNEQFF. The CDR3 region has the DNA TGTGCCAGCGGGACAGCGTACAATGAGCAGTTCTTC.

This clonotype was seen many times. This chain connects TRBV6-2 or TRBV6-3 to TRBJ2-1, with D maybe TRBD2 (5 bases). This CDR3 region has 14 residues. The ends were cut back, 8 bases at V and 0 bases at J, with 11 bases in the middle. Germline-derived CDR1 and CDR2 are MNHEY and SVGEGT. CDR3 residues: CASAEGASYNEQFF. DNA for the CDR3: TGTGCCAGCGCTGAGGGAGCCTCCTACAATGAGCAGTTCTTC.

V is TRBV20-1 and J is TRBJ2-7; TRBD1 aligns across 7 bases. J gave up 7 bases and V 6 bases, and 12 bases lay outside the gene matches. The CDR3 is made up of 13 amino acids. Germline assignment: CDR1 DFQATT and CDR2 SNEGSKA (reference sequence). Here the CDR3 DNA reads TGCAGTGCCAAAGGGGGCAGGGTTAGGGAGCAGTACTTC. As protein: CSAKGGRVREQYF.

This clonotype was found a few times. This rearrangement joins TRBV3-1 to TRBJ2-5; TRBD2 matches at 7 bases. V trimming: 0 bases; J trimming: 2 bases; junction bases outside the gene matches: 3. CDR1 is LGHDT, CDR2 YNNKEL, per germline (reference sequence). There are 15 residues in the CDR3. The CDR3 DNA sequence: TGTGCCAGCAGCCAAGATCTAGCGGCTCAAGAGACCCAGTACTTC. It yields the protein CASSQDLAAQETQYF.

This rearrangement joins TRBV14 to TRBJ2-4; D not certain. This CDR3 spans 13 amino acids. Trimming removed 2 bases from V and 0 bases from J, with 2 bases in between. The germline V gene has CDR1 SGHDN and CDR2 FVKESK. The CDR3 here is CASSQLAKNIQYF. Here the CDR3 DNA reads TGTGCCAGCAGCCAACTAGCCAAAAACATTCAGTACTTC.

The J gene is TRBJ2-7, the V gene TRBV5-5; the D is unclear. The germline V and J ends were trimmed by 3 bases and 2 bases, with 6 bases remaining between them. There are 12 residues in the CDR3. Germline CDR1 SGHKS, CDR2 YYEKEE (reference sequence). The CDR3 sequence: CASSSTAYEQYF. The CDR3 nucleotides read TGTGCCAGCAGCTCAACCGCCTACGAGCAGTACTTC.

This chain connects TRBV12-5 to TRBJ2-6, with TRBD1 matching over 12 bases. The CDR3 sequence is 19 residues long. Germline V CDR1 and CDR2: LGHNT, FRNRAP. With 3 bases clipped from V and 1 base from J, the junction kept 7 bases outside the gene matches. The CDR3 is CASGLILGQGASGANVLTF. Written as DNA, the CDR3 is TGTGCTAGTGGTTTAATTCTGGGACAGGGGGCGTCTGGGGCCAACGTCCTGACTTTC.

The chain recombines TRBV5-1 with TRBJ2-5, with 8 bases lining up with TRBD2. The J segment lost 5 bases and the V segment lost 7 bases, leaving 16 bases of the junction unmatched. The CDR3 spans 16 residues. Germline V gene lookup returns CDR1 SGHRS and CDR2 YFSETQ. CDR3 in DNA: TGCGCCAGCTTGACGCCGGGACTAGGGCATTATGAGACCCAGTACTTC. Translation gives CASLTPGLGHYETQYF. The entire variable domain, with the rest obtained from reference TRBV5-1 and TRBJ2-5, is as follows: KAGVTQTPRYLIKTRGQQVTLSCSPISGHRSVSWYQQTPGQGLQFLFEYFSETQRNKGNFPGRFSGRQFSNSRSEMNVSTLELGDSALYLCASLTPGLGHYETQYFGPGTRLLVL.

This clonotype has more than one count but fewer than ten. The V call is TRBV29-1, the J call TRBJ2-1; perhaps TRBD2 as D (6 bases). V lost 4 bases and J 7 bases, leaving 14 bases between the germline ends. Germline V gene lookup returns CDR1 SQVTM and CDR2 ANQGSEA. The CDR3 covers 13 residues. The CDR3 DNA reads TGCAGCGTTGGCGAGGTCGGAGGGAATGAGCAGTTCTTC. This sequence encodes CSVGEVGGNEQFF.

This clonotype was found a few times. This chain uses TRBV5-4 with TRBJ2-1; 8 nucleotides line up with TRBD2. The CDR3 loop spans 16 amino acids. V dropped 4 bases and J dropped 7; count of bases not matched to a gene: 13. Looked up from germline, CDR1 is SGHNT and CDR2 is YYREEE (reference sequence). The CDR3 is CASSQGRAGGRNEQFF. The CDR3 DNA reads as TGTGCCAGCAGCCAAGGCCGGGCGGGAGGCAGGAATGAGCAGTTCTTC.

This chain connects TRBV7-2 to TRBJ1-2, with 8 bases matching TRBD1. The CDR3 runs to 14 residues. V shed 5 bases, J shed 2 bases, and the junction held 4 bases outside the gene matches. Germline V gene lookup returns CDR1 SGHTA and CDR2 FQGNSA. Written as DNA, the CDR3 is TGTGCCAGCAGCGGAAGGGACAGGAACTATGGCTACACCTTC. This encodes CASSGRDRNYGYTF.

J is TRBJ2-7 and V is TRBV6-2 or TRBV6-3; TRBD2 might be the D (5 bases). V was shortened by 3 bases and J by 2 bases, with 17 bases between the two germline ends. This CDR3 region has 16 residues. Looked up from germline, CDR1 is MNHEY and CDR2 is SVGEGT. The DNA for the CDR3 is TGTGCCAGCAGTTATTTCAACAGAGGGAGCCCCTACGAGCAGTACTTC. Translated: CASSYFNRGSPYEQYF.

The chain couples TRBV7-2 to TRBJ2-2; D is unresolved. Germline CDR1 is SGHTA and CDR2 is FQGNSA. Trimming cost V 5 bases and J 4 bases, with 5 bases left between them. The CDR3 is made up of 12 amino acids. This chain's CDR3 is CASSRPTGELFF. CDR3 sequence (DNA): TGTGCCAGCAGCCGACCCACCGGGGAGCTGTTTTTT.

This clonotype was counted a few times. The V gene is TRBV20-1, the J gene TRBJ2-1, with 11 bases that match TRBD2. The trim removed 4 bases at V and 9 bases at J, leaving 14 bases unmatched. Germline CDR1 is DFQATT and CDR2 is SNEGSKA (reference sequence). The CDR3 has 16 amino acids. The CDR3 DNA reads TGCAGTGCTAACAGAAAAAAAGGGCTAGCGGGAGGTGAGCAGTTCTTC. Residues: CSANRKKGLAGGEQFF.

This clonotype was counted a few times. CDR3 nucleotide sequence: TGTGCCAGCAGCCACCGGGGGGGCTATGAGCAGTTCTTC. Protein product: CASSHRGGYEQFF. V usage is TRBV7-9 and J usage is TRBJ2-1; 8 bases are a match to TRBD2. Germline-derived CDR1 and CDR2 are SEHNR and FQNEAQ (reference sequence). This CDR3 contains 13 residues. J was trimmed by 8 bases and V by 5 bases; bases with no gene match: 5.

This clonotype has ten or more counts. The chain has TRBV20-1 and TRBJ2-7, with 9 bases matching TRBD2. The germline gives CDR1 DFQATT, CDR2 SNEGSKA (reference sequence). The J segment lost 7 bases and the V segment lost 0 bases, leaving 10 bases of the junction unmatched. The CDR3 consists of 15 residues. In DNA form, the CDR3 reads TGCAGTGCTAGAGATGGGACTAGCCCTCGGGAGGAGCAGTACTTC. Translated: CSARDGTSPREEQYF.